These T cell receptor beta chains were read from a single sample in a study of long-term antiretroviral therapy in people with HIV. The repertoire was sequenced with immunoSEQ multiplex PCR; TCRdb's copy has only in-frame clones and lacks some. The sample comprises about 30,000 clones, 90% to 95% of which are singletons, and less than 9.5% rests with the top ten. Here the sequenced sample was unsorted PBMCs, taken more than 6 years after starting antiretroviral therapy. The receptor set was obtained from a man aged 25-40 years with HIV. CDR3s include the opening cysteine and the closing phenylalanine or tryptophan. D genes are given only for firm matches. Clone size is given for some rows only: seen once, a few or many times, or a class if the clone is expanded.

j_gene: TRBJ1-1; d_gene: TRBD1; v_gene: TRBV10-1; abundance: .; len: 16; CDR3aa: CASSYTRDRGLTEAFF; CDR3nt: TGCGCCAGCAGTTATACCCGGGACAGGGGGCTCACTGAAGCTTTCTTT
j_gene: TRBJ2-4; d_gene: TRBD2; v_gene: TRBV6-1; abundance: .; len: 14; CDR3aa: CASSQPGGANIQYF; CDR3nt: TGTGCCAGCAGTCAGCCCGGGGGGGCAAACATTCAGTACTTC
j_gene: TRBJ2-1; d_gene: .; v_gene: TRBV19; abundance: .; len: 15; CDR3aa: CASSIDVGVGNEQFF; CDR3nt: TGTGCCAGTAGTATAGATGTGGGAGTGGGTAATGAGCAGTTCTTC
j_gene: TRBJ2-3; d_gene: .; v_gene: TRBV5-4; abundance: .; len: 14; CDR3aa: CASSPGRYTDTQYF; CDR3nt: TGTGCCAGCAGTCCTGGACGGTACACAGATACGCAGTATTTT
j_gene: TRBJ2-1; d_gene: .; v_gene: TRBV7-9; abundance: .; len: 13; CDR3aa: CASSLEGLDEQFF; CDR3nt: TGTGCCAGCAGCTTAGAGGGGCTGGATGAGCAGTTCTTC
j_gene: TRBJ2-7; d_gene: TRBD1; v_gene: TRBV6-6; abundance: .; len: 14; CDR3aa: CASSLQGVGYEQYF; CDR3nt: TGTGCCAGCAGCCTACAGGGGGTGGGGTACGAGCAGTACTTC
j_gene: TRBJ2-7; d_gene: TRBD2; v_gene: TRBV5-8; abundance: .; len: 20; CDR3aa: CASSSYTPGTSGFYLRGQYF; CDR3nt: TGTGCCAGCAGCTCTTACACTCCCGGGACTAGCGGTTTTTACCTACGAGGGCAGTACTTC
j_gene: TRBJ2-1; d_gene: TRBD2; v_gene: TRBV5-1; abundance: .; len: 12; CDR3aa: CASSLRRGAAIF; CDR3nt: TGCGCCAGCAGCTTAAGGCGGGGGGCCGCGATCTTC
j_gene: TRBJ2-7; d_gene: TRBD1; v_gene: TRBV29-1; abundance: .; len: 14; CDR3aa: CSVGYGTGNHEQYF; CDR3nt: TGCAGCGTTGGTTACGGGACAGGGAACCACGAGCAGTACTTC
j_gene: TRBJ2-7; d_gene: .; v_gene: TRBV29-1; abundance: .; len: 15; CDR3aa: CSVEDVQGRSYEQYF; CDR3nt: TGCAGCGTTGAAGACGTCCAGGGGAGATCCTACGAGCAGTACTTC
j_gene: TRBJ1-4; d_gene: TRBD1; v_gene: TRBV6-6; abundance: .; len: 15; CDR3aa: CASGQGGTGHEKLFF; CDR3nt: TGTGCCAGCGGCCAGGGCGGGACAGGGCATGAAAAACTGTTTTTT
j_gene: TRBJ2-3; d_gene: TRBD1; v_gene: TRBV7-3; abundance: once; len: 15; CDR3aa: CASSLNRGGTDTQYF; CDR3nt: TGTGCCAGCAGCTTAAACAGGGGTGGCACAGATACGCAGTATTTT
j_gene: TRBJ1-1; d_gene: .; v_gene: TRBV29-1; abundance: .; len: 12; CDR3aa: CSVPWENTEAFF; CDR3nt: TGCAGCGTTCCCTGGGAGAACACTGAAGCTTTCTTT
j_gene: TRBJ1-1; d_gene: .; v_gene: TRBV14; abundance: .; len: 14; CDR3aa: CASSQELRGTEAFF; CDR3nt: TGTGCCAGCAGCCAAGAACTGCGAGGGACTGAAGCTTTCTTT
j_gene: TRBJ1-3; d_gene: TRBD1; v_gene: TRBV5-1; abundance: .; len: 20; CDR3aa: CASSLGGSRGIVWTGNTIYF; CDR3nt: TGCGCCAGCAGCTTGGGGGGATCCAGGGGGATAGTATGGACTGGAAACACCATATATTTT
j_gene: TRBJ1-1; d_gene: .; v_gene: TRBV5-1; abundance: .; len: 17; CDR3aa: CASSLDPSRNMNTEAFF; CDR3nt: TGCGCCAGCAGCTTGGACCCGAGCAGAAACATGAACACTGAAGCTTTCTTT
j_gene: TRBJ2-1; d_gene: .; v_gene: TRBV9; abundance: .; len: 16; CDR3aa: CASSGYRDFSYNEQFF; CDR3nt: TGTGCCAGCAGCGGATACCGGGACTTCTCCTACAATGAGCAGTTCTTC
j_gene: TRBJ2-3; d_gene: TRBD1; v_gene: TRBV10-1; abundance: once; len: 15; CDR3aa: CASSESRQGRDTQYF; CDR3nt: TGCGCCAGCAGTGAGTCGCGACAGGGGCGAGATACGCAGTATTTT
j_gene: TRBJ2-6; d_gene: .; v_gene: TRBV6-5; abundance: .; len: 14; CDR3aa: CASSRTSGANVLTF; CDR3nt: TGTGCCAGCAGCCGCACCTCTGGGGCCAACGTCCTGACTTTC
j_gene: TRBJ1-1; d_gene: .; v_gene: TRBV5-5; abundance: few; len: 14; CDR3aa: CASSLEAATAEAFF; CDR3nt: TGTGCCAGCAGCTTGGAGGCGGCCACGGCTGAAGCTTTCTTT
j_gene: TRBJ1-1; d_gene: .; v_gene: TRBV10-1; abundance: .; len: 13; CDR3aa: CASRQDLNTEAFF; CDR3nt: TGCGCCAGCAGGCAGGACCTGAACACTGAAGCTTTCTTT
j_gene: TRBJ1-1; d_gene: TRBD1; v_gene: TRBV11-2; abundance: .; len: 18; CDR3aa: CASSYQSSGQPTATKAFF; CDR3nt: TGTGCCAGCAGCTACCAATCGTCGGGACAGCCGACCGCGACCAAAGCTTTCTTT
j_gene: TRBJ2-1; d_gene: .; v_gene: TRBV7-3; abundance: .; len: 15; CDR3aa: CASSFRPGPYNEQFF; CDR3nt: TGTGCCAGCAGCTTTAGACCGGGACCTTACAATGAGCAGTTCTTC
j_gene: TRBJ2-1; d_gene: TRBD1; v_gene: TRBV5-1; abundance: .; len: 14; CDR3aa: CASSTQGQSDEQFF; CDR3nt: TGCGCCAGCAGCACCCAGGGACAGTCAGATGAGCAGTTCTTC
j_gene: TRBJ1-2; d_gene: .; v_gene: TRBV10-3; abundance: .; len: 13; CDR3aa: CAISEDRFTGYTF; CDR3nt: TGTGCCATCAGTGAGGACAGGTTTACTGGCTACACCTTC
j_gene: TRBJ2-1; d_gene: .; v_gene: TRBV5-6; abundance: .; len: 13; CDR3aa: CASSLWGINEQFF; CDR3nt: TGTGCCAGCAGCTTGTGGGGGATCAATGAGCAGTTCTTC
j_gene: TRBJ2-3; d_gene: .; v_gene: TRBV7-2; abundance: .; len: 13; CDR3aa: CASSSAPPDTQYF; CDR3nt: TGTGCCAGCAGCTCAGCCCCGCCCGATACGCAGTATTTT
j_gene: TRBJ1-3; d_gene: .; v_gene: TRBV10-3; abundance: .; len: 14; CDR3aa: CAISELGSGNTIYF; CDR3nt: TGTGCCATCAGTGAGCTAGGGTCTGGAAACACCATATATTTT
j_gene: TRBJ2-5; d_gene: .; v_gene: TRBV30; abundance: .; len: 15; CDR3aa: CACHPTGRALETQYF; CDR3nt: TGTGCCTGTCACCCAACCGGGCGGGCCCTAGAGACCCAGTACTTC